The sequence of this T cell receptor (beta chain) was determined in a study of molecular identifiers for immune sequencing clone quantification. Both previously described methods and listed TCR primers were employed to make bulk TCR libraries. MiXCR, run by TCRdb on the PCR reads, gives a single entry per CDR3 protein. The sample includes some 680,000 distinct CDR3 sequences, roughly 27% seen only once; the top ten take 0.7% to 0.95%. Germline lookup yields CDR1 GTSNPN and CDR2 SVGIG (reference sequence). This CDR3 region has 16 residues. The ends lost 2 bases at V and 0 bases at J; junction bases unmatched: 3. This clonotype was counted a few times.

Input material: naive CD8+ T cells from blood, with Jurkat cell RNA spiked in. The subset: FACS-sorted CD8+CD4-CCR7+CD45RA+ naive T cells. The chain joins TRBV30 to TRBJ2-5; the match to TRBD2 covers 13 bases. The source of this sequence is a human donor in good health. Some libraries in this study had Jurkat cell RNA spiked in. This chain's CDR3 is CAWSQGLAGDQETQYF. Written as DNA, the CDR3 is TGTGCCTGGAGTCAAGGACTAGCGGGGGACCAAGAGACCCAGTACTTC.